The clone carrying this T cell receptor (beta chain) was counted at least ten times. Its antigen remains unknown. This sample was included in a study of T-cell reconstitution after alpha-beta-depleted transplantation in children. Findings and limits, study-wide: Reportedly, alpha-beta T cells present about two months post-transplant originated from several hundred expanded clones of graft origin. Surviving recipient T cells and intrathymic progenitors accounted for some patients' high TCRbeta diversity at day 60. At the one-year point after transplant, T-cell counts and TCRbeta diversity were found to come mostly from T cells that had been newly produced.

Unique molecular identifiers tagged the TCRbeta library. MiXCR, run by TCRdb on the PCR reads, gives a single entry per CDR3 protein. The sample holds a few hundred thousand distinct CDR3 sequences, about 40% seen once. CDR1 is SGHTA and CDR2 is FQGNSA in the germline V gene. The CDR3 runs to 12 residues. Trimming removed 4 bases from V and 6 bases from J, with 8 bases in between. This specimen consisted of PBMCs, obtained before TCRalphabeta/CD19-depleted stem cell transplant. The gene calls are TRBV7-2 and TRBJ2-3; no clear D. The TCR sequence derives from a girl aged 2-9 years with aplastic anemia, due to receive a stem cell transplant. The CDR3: CASSSWADTQYF. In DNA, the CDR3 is TGTGCCAGCAGCTCCTGGGCGGATACGCAGTATTTT.